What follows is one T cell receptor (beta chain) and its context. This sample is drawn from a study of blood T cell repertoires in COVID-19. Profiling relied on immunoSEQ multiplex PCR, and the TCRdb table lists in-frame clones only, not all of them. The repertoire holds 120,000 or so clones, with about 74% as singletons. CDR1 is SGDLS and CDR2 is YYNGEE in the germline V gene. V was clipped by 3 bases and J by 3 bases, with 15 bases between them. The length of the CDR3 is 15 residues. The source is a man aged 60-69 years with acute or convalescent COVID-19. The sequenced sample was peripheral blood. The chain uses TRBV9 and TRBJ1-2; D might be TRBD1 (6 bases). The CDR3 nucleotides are TGTGCCAGCAGCGCCCGAAGGGGGGGATACTATGGCTACACCTTC. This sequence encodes CASSARRGGYYGYTF.